Included here is one TCR beta chain sequence, with context. The CDR3 spans 15 residues. CDR1 SGHVS and CDR2 FQNEAQ come from the germline V gene. With 4 bases clipped from V and 3 bases from J, the junction kept 8 bases outside the gene matches. This sample is part of a study of blood T cell repertoires in COVID-19. Overall study: The samples span acute and convalescent COVID-19 from the United States, Italy and Spain. PBMCs, B-cell-depleted T cells, or T cells provided the cDNA or gDNA that made up the material.

Authors' data handling: Estimation of nucleated cell counts was performed using reference gene primer amplification. TCRdb keeps only in-frame clones here, not all; method: immunoSEQ multiplex PCR. D and trimming come from the DNA, and the V and J calls and clone size come from that table. The table shows roughly 39,000 clones, with over 80% occurring only once. Sequencing was carried out using peripheral blood. This sequence joins TRBV7-8 and TRBJ2-7; 8 nucleotides match TRBD1. This TCR came from a woman in her 70s with acute or convalescent COVID-19. CDR3 in amino acids: CASSSWGQDLYEQYV. The DNA for the CDR3 is TGTGCCAGCAGCTCCTGGGGACAGGACCTCTACGAGCAGTACGTC.